The 8 T cell receptor beta chains below come from one sample, sequenced in a study of blood T cell repertoires in COVID-19. Here immunoSEQ multiplex PCR was the method, and the copy in TCRdb shows in-frame clones only, minus some. The sample lists approximately 500,000 clones; about 88% were seen once. Sample: peripheral blood. The receptors were sampled from a woman in her forties or fifties with COVID-19, enrolled during active disease.

About this clone: Other DNA sequences in this specimen translate into the identical CDR3. The chain employs TRBV9 and TRBJ2-1; 9 nucleotides line up with TRBD2. Per the germline V gene, CDR1 is SGDLS and CDR2 is YYNGEE. Trimming removed 5 bases from V and 2 bases from J; junction bases left unmatched: 2. CDR3 length equals 14 residues. CDR3 nucleotides: TGTGCCAGCAGTCGCGGGGGGGCCTACAATGAGCAGTTCTTC. This sequence encodes CASSRGGAYNEQFF.

The CDR3: CASSLKTGYDEQFF. For the CDR3, the DNA is TGTGCCAGCAGCTTGAAGACAGGGTACGATGAGCAGTTCTTC. The J gene is TRBJ2-1, the V gene TRBV7-2, with TRBD1 identical over 7 bases. The CDR3 extends over 14 amino acids. CDR1 is SGHTA and CDR2 is FQGNSA in the germline V gene. V lost 3 bases, J lost 8 bases, and 7 bases stayed unmatched.

The V gene is TRBV6-4, the J gene TRBJ2-7, with 9 nucleotides matching TRBD1. The CDR3 is 14 residues long. V trimming: 11 bases; J trimming: 0 bases; junction bases outside the gene matches: 8. Germline V CDR1 and CDR2: MRHNA, SNTAGT. CDR3 loop: CAPPRQGGSYEQYF. The CDR3 bases are TGTGCCCCCCCGCGACAGGGGGGCTCCTACGAGCAGTACTTC.

The gene calls are TRBV5-4 and TRBJ1-1, with 9 bases that match TRBD1. The germline V gene encodes CDR1 SGHNT and CDR2 YYREEE (reference sequence). The CDR3 covers 14 residues. V shed 3 bases, J shed 10 bases, and the junction held 10 bases outside the gene matches. CDR3 loop: CASSSGTGSVGAFF. The CDR3 DNA reads as TGTGCCAGCAGCTCCGGGACAGGGTCGGTGGGAGCTTTCTTT.

In DNA form, the CDR3 reads TGCGCCAGCAGCTTGGACAGGGCTCGGACAGATACGCAGTATTTT. This encodes CASSLDRARTDTQYF. This rearrangement joins TRBV5-1 to TRBJ2-3; D is possibly TRBD1 (6 bases). V was shortened by 0 bases and J by 3 bases, with 11 bases between the two germline ends. The germline V gene encodes CDR1 SGHRS and CDR2 YFSETQ. This CDR3 has 15 amino acids.

This chain connects TRBV9 to TRBJ1-2, with 10 positions matching TRBD1. V lost 4 bases to trimming and J lost 4 bases; unmatched junction nucleotides: 7. CDR3 size: 15 residues. Germline-derived CDR1 and CDR2 are SGDLS and YYNGEE. The CDR3 sequence is CASSSRTGGGYGYTF. The CDR3 bases are TGTGCCAGCAGCTCAAGGACAGGGGGAGGCTATGGCTACACCTTC.

The J gene is TRBJ2-5, the V gene TRBV24-1, with D maybe TRBD2 (6 bases). V was trimmed by 3 bases and J by 5 bases, leaving 15 bases between them. The length of the CDR3 is 15 residues. Per the germline V gene, CDR1 is KGHDR and CDR2 is SFDVKD. CDR3 in amino acids: CATSDRGTLRETQYF. For the CDR3, the DNA is TGTGCCACCAGTGATCGCGGGACCCTGAGGGAGACCCAGTACTTC.

J is TRBJ1-2 and V is TRBV9; maybe TRBD1 (6 bases). Trimming stripped 2 bases from V and 0 bases from J, with 14 bases between. Germline values: CDR1 SGDLS, CDR2 YYNGEE. The CDR3 covers 16 residues. DNA of the CDR3: TGTGCCAGCAGCGTCCGCAGGGGTAAAGCTAACTATGGCTACACCTTC. It specifies CASSVRRGKANYGYTF.